The T cell receptor beta chain under discussion was sequenced for a study of post-analysis software for immune sequencing data. Whole-study context: Multiple sclerosis in the patients followed relapsing-remitting, secondary progressive and progressive-relapsing courses. Study-wide results and limits: Versus controls, multiple sclerosis patients showed significantly lower diversity (normalized Chao1). There were roughly 5 TRBV segments more frequent in patients than controls, and TRBV5-6, TRBV5-1 and TRBV20-1 were among them. Batch-matched samples strongly co-clustered by F measure.

This clonotype was picked up one time. As yet, its antigen is unknown. Sequencing libraries made from TCR beta cDNA carried unique molecular identifiers. It was from roughly 1 to 10 million T cells that some 500,000 cDNA molecules came. TCRdb reanalysed the PCR reads using MiXCR and keeps one entry per CDR3 protein. The table lists fewer than 850,000 distinct CDR3 sequences, approximately 44% of them singletons. V lost 6 bases and J 4 bases, leaving 16 bases between the germline ends. The CDR3 consists of 16 residues. The rearrangement uses TRBV12-3 or TRBV12-4 and TRBJ2-6; D remains ambiguous. The material sequenced was blood. This sequence was found in a girl between 5 and 17 years old with multiple sclerosis. The CDR3 spells CASSPPLARGANVLTF. In DNA form, the CDR3 reads TGTGCCAGCAGCCCACCGCTTGCGCGGGGGGCCAACGTCCTGACTTTC.